This T cell receptor (beta chain) was sequenced for a study of T cells in tuberculosis. As for the study in general: IGRA-negative adolescents, IGRA-positive adolescents with latent tuberculosis and adults with active tuberculosis formed this South African cohort.

This CDR3 contains 15 residues. The germline V gene has CDR1 SGHTS and CDR2 YDEGEE. Trimming cost V 1 base and J 5 bases; bases outside gene matches: 7. The time point here: new active TB diagnosis, blood taken before or within 7 days of starting treatment. The protocol was immunoSEQ multiplex PCR, while the TCRdb copy is restricted to in-frame clones and leaves out a portion. The sample contains 40,000 or so clones, approximately 94% of which appear only once. The receptor comes from an adult with tuberculosis. Material: PBMCs, obtained at tuberculosis diagnosis. This sequence joins TRBV5-8 and TRBJ2-3; 7 nucleotides agree with TRBD2. DNA of the CDR3: TGTGCCAGCAGCTTGCCTGGGAGGGGCATAGATACGCAGTATTTT. Translation: CASSLPGRGIDTQYF.